This is a list of T cell receptor beta chains from one sample in a study of blood T cell repertoires in COVID-19. The assay was immunoSEQ multiplex PCR, and TCRdb's table has in-frame clones only and misses some. The sample comprises approximately 200,000 clones, around 90% of which are singletons, and around 1.3% rests with the top ten. The material sequenced was PBMCs or T cells enriched from blood (not recorded which). These receptor sequences come from a man aged 25-40 years who had recovered from COVID-19. Each CDR3 is given with its conserved first and last residue.

V: TRBV4-2; length: 16; CDR3: CASSQDRSSGANVLTF
V: TRBV7-9; length: 15; CDR3: CASSLALATGNTIYF
V: TRBV3-1/TRBV3-2; length: 15; CDR3: CASSEGLADTYEQYF
V: TRBV5-5; length: 14; CDR3: CASSFNSAQETQYF
V: TRBV10-3; length: 14; CDR3: CAISESAGIQPQHF
V: TRBV9; length: 17; CDR3: CASSVDAGGSTNEKLFF
V: TRBV12-3/TRBV12-4; length: 13; CDR3: CASSSGQGHEQYF
V: TRBV12-5; length: 15; CDR3: CASGGDRGVTDTQYF
V: TRBV5-1; length: 16; CDR3: CASSSAGTSELDVLTF
V: TRBV28; length: 15; CDR3: CASIPSKQGAYEQYF
V: TRBV28; length: 16; CDR3: CASSMGVSSYNSPLHF
V: TRBV10-2; length: 12; CDR3: CASRLAGGEQFF
V: TRBV27; length: 16; CDR3: CASSSPRGGANTEAFF
V: TRBV11-3; length: 15; CDR3: CASSLVGTSQDTQYF
V: TRBV29-1; length: 16; CDR3: CSVENISGGAYNEQFF
V: TRBV6-5; length: 12; CDR3: CASSPGGGEAFF
V: TRBV4-3; length: 14; CDR3: CASSQDTRKETQYF
V: TRBV7-2; length: 14; CDR3: CASTLLQSTGELFF
V: TRBV4-1; length: 14; CDR3: CASSQTGAGQPQHF
V: TRBV18; length: 15; CDR3: CASSPGSASNQPQHF
V: TRBV6-5; length: 14; CDR3: CATRGQREGYEQYF
V: TRBV28; length: 16; CDR3: CASSLAGLAGAYEQYF
V: TRBV6-5; length: 13; CDR3: CASNPGILYGYTF
V: TRBV5-4; length: 15; CDR3: CASSLGLAGGETQYF
V: TRBV9; length: 15; CDR3: CASSPRLDSYNEQFF
V: TRBV3-1/TRBV3-2; length: 17; CDR3: CASSHEGRGGPYREQFF
V: TRBV19; length: 13; CDR3: CASRWTGDPIQYF
V: TRBV6-2/TRBV6-3; length: 14; CDR3: CASSSSGTGLRAFF
V: TRBV27; length: 14; CDR3: CASSLKGGGETQYF
V: TRBV30; length: 20; CDR3: CAWSVYPQSLAGDPTGELFF
V: TRBV5-4; length: 15; CDR3: CASSTGPDGNSPLHF
V: TRBV19; length: 14; CDR3: CASSLGLAGYEQYF
V: TRBV10-3; length: 12; CDR3: CAISESREKLFF
V: TRBV6-2/TRBV6-3; length: 17; CDR3: CASSYPPGLDRPETQYF
V: TRBV19; length: 16; CDR3: CASRRQGSFAKNIQYF
V: TRBV5-6; length: 15; CDR3: CASSLPQVRTETQYF
V: TRBV13; length: 14; CDR3: CASSVGGGGTEAFF